The rows below give T cell receptor beta chains drawn from one sample of a study of CD8+ T cells in alopecia areata. Sequencing was performed with immunoSEQ multiplex PCR; in TCRdb, only in-frame clones are kept and a portion is missing. The table has about 140,000 clones, approximately 50% seen once. Sample: CD4+ T cells sorted from blood, taken at week 0. Receptors were obtained from a human donor with alopecia areata. Both conserved end residues are part of each CDR3. D genes are given only for firm matches. Clone size is stated in some rows and not others, as once, few, many or a class when expanded.

abundance | j_gene | d_gene | len | v_gene | CDR3nt | CDR3aa
few | TRBJ1-4 | TRBD1 | 15 | TRBV4-3 | TGCGCCAGCAGCCAAGGGACAGGGGGAGGCGAAAAACTGTTTTTT | CASSQGTGGGEKLFF
. | TRBJ1-2 | . | 14 | TRBV29-1 | TGCAGCGTTGCCTTGCGGTCAGTTGTCTATGGCTACACCTTC | CSVALRSVVYGYTF
. | TRBJ1-1 | . | 14 | TRBV7-2 | TGTGCCAGCAGCTTTTGGGGGGAGAACACTGAAGCTTTCTTT | CASSFWGENTEAFF
. | TRBJ1-5 | . | 13 | TRBV30 | TGTGCCTGGAGCAACAGGGATAATCAGCCCCAGCATTTT | CAWSNRDNQPQHF
few | TRBJ2-7 | . | 15 | TRBV5-1 | TGCGCCAGCAGCTTCTCCGGGACCGTCATGAACGAGCAGTACTTC | CASSFSGTVMNEQYF
. | TRBJ1-2 | TRBD1 | 15 | TRBV5-6 | TGTGCCAGCAGCCCGTGGGACAGGGACGTTTGGGGCTACACCTTC | CASSPWDRDVWGYTF
. | TRBJ2-3 | TRBD1 | 16 | TRBV7-8 | TGTGCCAGCAGCGCAAACAGGGGGGAAGTCACCGATACGCAGTATTTT | CASSANRGEVTDTQYF
once | TRBJ1-3 | . | 13 | TRBV27 | TGTGCCAGCAGTCCCCTTCAGTGGGGCACCATATATTTT | CASSPLQWGTIYF
once | TRBJ1-2 | . | 15 | TRBV4-1 | TGCGCCAGCAGCCTCGGGGAGGGGGGAGGCTATGGCTACACCTTC | CASSLGEGGGYGYTF
. | TRBJ1-2 | . | 16 | TRBV7-3 | TGTGCCAGCAGCTTAACGGGAGGTCAGGACATTTTTGGCTACACCTTC | CASSLTGGQDIFGYTF
. | TRBJ1-2 | . | 14 | TRBV5-1 | TGCGCCAGCAGCCAGGGGCCAACTAACTATGGCTACACCTTC | CASSQGPTNYGYTF
once | TRBJ2-5 | . | 14 | TRBV29-1 | TGCAGCGTTGCAGAGCTAGCCTTCCAAGAGACCCAGTACTTC | CSVAELAFQETQYF
. | TRBJ1-1 | . | 13 | TRBV6-5 | TGTGCCAGCAGACAAAGCGGGGGGGTCGCAGCTTTCTTT | CASRQSGGVAAFF
. | TRBJ2-5 | . | 13 | TRBV18 | TGTGCCAGCTCACGATCCAACCTGGAGACCCAGTACTTC | CASSRSNLETQYF
. | TRBJ2-5 | TRBD2 | 14 | TRBV30 | TGTGCCTGGAATGCGGGAGGGCCAGGAGAGACCCAGTACTTC | CAWNAGGPGETQYF
. | TRBJ2-2 | TRBD1 | 18 | TRBV11-1 | TGTGCCAGCAGCTCACCCAGAACCACAGGGGATCACACCGGGGAGCTGTTTTTT | CASSSPRTTGDHTGELFF
. | TRBJ2-5 | . | 11 | TRBV29-1 | TGCAGCGGAGGGGAGGTAGAGACCCAGTACTTC | CSGGEVETQYF
few | TRBJ2-5 | . | 14 | TRBV23-1 | TGCGCCAGCAGTCATTCCCGGCCCCAAGAGACCCAGTACTTC | CASSHSRPQETQYF
. | TRBJ2-5 | . | 13 | TRBV29-1 | TGCAGCGTAGAGGGGGGGGAGGGAGAGACCCAGTACTTC | CSVEGGEGETQYF
. | TRBJ1-2 | . | 14 | TRBV5-6 | TGTGCCAGCAGCTTGGACCTTGGCAGGCATGGCTACACCTTC | CASSLDLGRHGYTF
few | TRBJ2-3 | . | 12 | TRBV6-1 | TGTGCCAGCAGTGATCACACAGATACGCAGTATTTT | CASSDHTDTQYF
few | TRBJ2-7 | . | 12 | TRBV29-1 | TGCAGCGTCCGGGACTCTTCCTACGAGCAGTACTTC | CSVRDSSYEQYF
. | TRBJ1-2 | TRBD1 | 13 | TRBV18 | TGTGCCAGCACCCGGGAACAGGGGATTGGCTACACCTTC | CASTREQGIGYTF
. | TRBJ1-2 | . | 12 | TRBV29-1 | TGCAGCGTCTGGGCAGGGAACTATGGCTACACCTTC | CSVWAGNYGYTF
. | TRBJ1-1 | . | 14 | TRBV5-6 | TGTGCCAGCAGGTTACAGAGGGCGAACACTGAAGCTTTCTTT | CASRLQRANTEAFF
. | TRBJ2-2 | TRBD1 | 15 | TRBV7-2 | TGTGCCAGCACCCTGGGACAGGGCTACACCGGGGAGCTGTTTTTT | CASTLGQGYTGELFF
. | TRBJ2-1 | TRBD2 | 14 | TRBV18 | TGTGCCAGTAGCGGGACTTATAAATACAATGAGCAGTTCTTC | CASSGTYKYNEQFF
. | TRBJ1-1 | . | 14 | TRBV7-2 | TGTGCCAGCAGACCGGGGGCATCGGACACTGAAGCTTTCTTT | CASRPGASDTEAFF
. | TRBJ2-7 | . | 14 | TRBV18 | TGTGCCAGCTCACCCACTAGATCTGACTACGAGCAGTACTTC | CASSPTRSDYEQYF
. | TRBJ2-1 | . | 14 | TRBV30 | TGTGCCTGGAGTTTGGGCCTAGCCAACAATGAGCAGTTCTTC | CAWSLGLANNEQFF
. | TRBJ2-5 | . | 13 | TRBV19 | TGTGCCAGTAGTATGGTAGCTTCGGAGACCCAGTACTTC | CASSMVASETQYF
. | TRBJ1-1 | . | 13 | TRBV11-2 | TGTGCCAGCAGCCCCCGGCGTGACACTGAAGCTTTCTTT | CASSPRRDTEAFF
few | TRBJ2-1 | . | 11 | TRBV28 | TGTGCCAGCAGTGGGGAATTTGAGCAGTTCTTC | CASSGEFEQFF
. | TRBJ2-5 | . | 14 | TRBV30 | TGTGCCTGGAGTTCCCACCCCCGGGAGGAGACCCAGTACTTC | CAWSSHPREETQYF
few | TRBJ2-4 | . | 14 | TRBV9 | TGTGCCAGCAGCCCCCGTCAACTACGCGACGTTCAGTACTTC | CASSPRQLRDVQYF
. | TRBJ1-4 | TRBD1 | 18 | TRBV27 | TGTGCCAGCAGTTTCCTGCGAACCGGGACAGCCTTAAATGAAAAACTGTTTTTT | CASSFLRTGTALNEKLFF
. | TRBJ1-1 | . | 14 | TRBV29-1 | TGCAGCGTTGGGGAAGGGACGACGAACACTGAAGCTTTCTTT | CSVGEGTTNTEAFF
. | TRBJ1-4 | . | 12 | TRBV30 | TGTGCCTGGAGTGATCGGGGCCGAAAACTGTTTTTT | CAWSDRGRKLFF
. | TRBJ1-1 | . | 13 | TRBV7-9 | TGTGCCAGCAGCGGAGGGGGGAACACTGAAGCTTTCTTT | CASSGGGNTEAFF
. | TRBJ2-3 | TRBD1 | 16 | TRBV6-6 | TGTGCCAGCAGCCGTTCTCCGACAGGGCGCACAGATACGCAGTATTTT | CASSRSPTGRTDTQYF
many | TRBJ2-3 | . | 14 | TRBV27 | TGTGCCAGTTCCCACAGCCGCCGCCGGGATACGCAGTATTTT | CASSHSRRRDTQYF